Sequencing of this TCR beta chain was carried out in a study of T cell changes during pregnancy in multiple sclerosis. Only in-frame clones appear in the TCRdb table, and some are missing; sequencing was by immunoSEQ multiplex PCR. The sample consists of more than 55,000 clones, approximately 94% of them appearing once. Trimming cost V 0 bases and J 5 bases; bases outside gene matches: 6. The germline V gene encodes CDR1 SGHKS and CDR2 YYEKEE (reference sequence). The CDR3 covers 17 residues. The rearrangement joins TRBV5-5 to TRBJ2-2, with TRBD2 matching 11 bases. This clonotype was obtained from a female donor with multiple sclerosis, enrolled in a pregnancy study. The sequencing here drew on CD8+ T cells from peripheral blood mononuclear cells, taken in the third trimester of pregnancy. The CDR3 region is CASSLGTSGFTTGELFF. In DNA form, the CDR3 reads TGTGCCAGCAGCTTGGGGACTAGCGGGTTCACTACCGGGGAGCTGTTTTTT. The whole variable domain, remainder taken from reference TRBV5-5 and TRBJ2-2, is DAGVTQSPTHLIKTRGQQVTLRCSPISGHKSVSWYQQVLGQGPQFIFQYYEKEERGRGNFPDRFSARQFPNYSSELNVNALLLGDSALYLCASSLGTSGFTTGELFFGEGSRLTVL.